This entry features one T cell receptor (beta chain) sequence. Its antigen is currently unknown. The sample is drawn from a study of cytomegalovirus exposure and HLA in healthy donors. Study overall: HLA-typed donors contributed 65 million to 85 million unique TCRs, which were held in an early data release.

V was clipped by 4 bases and J by 0 bases, with 13 bases between them. Germline CDR1 and CDR2: SQVTM and ANQGSEA. This CDR3 is 14 amino acids long. PCR involved 60 Vbeta and 13 Jbeta primers. Sequenced by immunoSEQ multiplex PCR; TCRdb stores in-frame clones only, minus some. The repertoire holds 55,000 to 85,000 clones, approximately 58% seen once, with over 2.5% in the top ten. General study findings and limits: As a later analysis showed, a missense DCLRE1C variant was linked to trimming of TCR beta V- and J-genes. The analysis excluded some indistinguishable V segments, including TRBV6-2 and TRBV6-3.

The chain is built from TRBV29-1 and TRBJ2-7, with D tentatively TRBD2 (6 bases). Input material: PBMCs. The sequence derives from a woman aged 50 to 60 in good health and CMV-seronegative. The CDR3, as DNA: TGCAGCGTTGGATCCGGGGGTTCCTCCTACGAGCAGTACTTC. Amino acid sequence: CSVGSGGSSYEQYF.